There are a few counts of the clone carrying this TCR beta chain. The source of the sample is a study of blood T cell repertoires in COVID-19. The CDR3 length is 12 residues. Germline-derived CDR1 and CDR2 are MNHNY and SVGAGI (reference sequence). Trimming shortened V by 8 bases and J by 3 bases, and 11 bases separated the two germline ends. This table comes from immunoSEQ multiplex PCR, and its TCRdb copy is limited to in-frame clones, with some not included. The table has about 63,000 clones, about 82% seen once. This receptor was obtained from a woman aged 35 to 49 with acute COVID-19. The sequenced material came from PBMCs or T cells enriched from blood (not recorded which). V and J are TRBV6-6 and TRBJ2-7; weak D call: TRBD1 (6 bases). DNA of the CDR3: TGTGCCAGCTCAGGGGATTTCTACGAGCAGTACTTC. This encodes CASSGDFYEQYF.